Below are 15 T cell receptor beta chains sequenced from a single sample in a study of blood T cell repertoires in COVID-19. Using immunoSEQ multiplex PCR, the repertoire was profiled, and TCRdb retains in-frame clones only, with some absent. The table lists under 350,000 clones, roughly 91% of them singletons. Material: peripheral blood. Receptors were obtained from a middle-aged man with acute or convalescent COVID-19.

The CDR3 coding sequence is TGTGCCAGCAGCTTAGCGAGGGGCCGGAGGGATCAGCCCCAGCATTTT. It yields the protein CASSLARGRRDQPQHF. V and J are TRBV7-8 and TRBJ1-5, with a weak D call TRBD1 (5 bases). The CDR3 covers 16 residues. The V gene's germline CDR1 is SGHVS and CDR2 FQNEAQ. Trimming stripped 0 bases from V and 5 bases from J, with 14 bases between.

The V and J genes are TRBV7-2 and TRBJ1-3, with 7 bases identical to TRBD1. CDR3 length: 18 residues. J was trimmed by 0 bases and V by 7 bases; bases with no gene match: 15. The V gene's germline CDR1 is SGHTA and CDR2 FQGNSA. CDR3 region: CASTPRPRDSLSGNTIYF. CDR3 bases: TGTGCCAGCACTCCCCGGCCCCGGGACAGCCTCTCTGGAAACACCATATATTTT.

This clone was recorded only once. V gene TRBV6-1 combines with J gene TRBJ2-1; 10 nucleotides line up with TRBD2. This CDR3 spans 14 amino acids. Germline CDR1 MNHNS, CDR2 SASEGT. The trim removed 1 base at V and 15 bases at J, leaving 9 bases unmatched. For the CDR3, the DNA is TGTGCCAGCAGTGAAGGAAATAGCGGGGGGCATGCGTTCTTC. This encodes CASSEGNSGGHAFF.

J is TRBJ2-5 and V is TRBV2; 8 nucleotides line up with TRBD1. The trim removed 5 bases at V and 5 bases at J, leaving 4 bases unmatched. The CDR3 runs 13 residues. The germline gives CDR1 SNHLY, CDR2 FYNNEI. The CDR3 DNA reads as TGTGCCAGCAGTTGGACAGGGAGGGAGACCCAGTACTTC. Its protein product is CASSWTGRETQYF.

The chain employs TRBV25-1 and TRBJ2-1, with 11 bases fitting TRBD1. This CDR3 contains 16 residues. Germline CDR1 is MGHDK and CDR2 is SYGVNS. The V segment lost 5 bases and the J segment 6 bases; nucleotides outside the gene matches: 9. CDR3 in amino acids: CASSPYGQGAVNEQFF. The CDR3 bases are TGTGCCAGCAGTCCCTACGGACAGGGGGCAGTCAATGAGCAGTTCTTC.

The chain uses TRBV9 and TRBJ2-3; D might be TRBD1 (6 bases). V was trimmed by 0 bases and J by 1 base, leaving 6 bases between them. This CDR3 comprises 14 residues. CDR1 and CDR2 from the germline V gene are SGDLS and YYNGEE. CDR3 in amino acids: CASSVDRGTDTQYF. CDR3 DNA sequence: TGTGCCAGCAGCGTAGACAGGGGCACAGATACGCAGTATTTT.

This clone appeared once. The rearrangement uses TRBV6-5 and TRBJ1-1; no firm D call. CDR1 is MNHEY, CDR2 SVGAGI, per germline. Trimming took 0 bases from V and 8 from J, leaving 13 bases between them. This CDR3 region has 14 residues. The chain's CDR3 is CASSYSIGGFEAFF. The CDR3 DNA is TGTGCCAGCAGTTACTCGATAGGAGGGTTCGAAGCTTTCTTT.

The V gene is TRBV9, the J gene TRBJ1-1; TRBD1 aligns across 8 bases. Looked up from germline, CDR1 is SGDLS and CDR2 is YYNGEE. The junction had 12 bases not matched to a gene; V was cut back by 1 base and J by 10 bases. CDR3 size: 15 residues. This CDR3 reads CASSVRADRVRGAFF. The CDR3 DNA reads TGTGCCAGCAGCGTAAGGGCGGACAGGGTAAGGGGAGCTTTCTTT.

The V and J genes are TRBV5-6 and TRBJ1-2, with 11 bases lining up with TRBD1. The CDR3 is made up of 18 amino acids. The V and J ends lost 0 bases and 4 bases, in that order; junction bases with no gene match: 11. Per the germline V gene, CDR1 is SGHDT and CDR2 is YYEEEE. The CDR3 nucleotides read TGTGCCAGCAGCTTGGCCGGGACAGGGGGTAGTGTAGGCTATGGCTACACCTTC. This translates into CASSLAGTGGSVGYGYTF.

This clone came up once. The V and J genes are TRBV20-1 and TRBJ2-7; D gene ambiguous. This CDR3 has 11 residues. Germline-derived CDR1 and CDR2 are DFQATT and SNEGSKA (reference sequence). The ends were cut back, 0 bases at V and 6 bases at J, with 6 bases in the middle. CDR3: CSARDNSEQYF. The CDR3 coding sequence is TGCAGTGCTAGAGATAATAGCGAGCAGTACTTC.

The rearrangement joins TRBV2 to TRBJ2-3; D gene ambiguous. Germline V gene sequence: CDR1 SNHLY, CDR2 FYNNEI. The CDR3 sequence is 12 residues long. The V end was cut by 5 bases, the J end by 2 bases, with 5 bases between. CDR3 amino acids: CASSRSTDTQYF. The CDR3 DNA sequence: TGTGCCAGCAGTCGTTCCACAGATACGCAGTATTTT.

The CDR3: CASSVGAGDYGYTF. CDR3 DNA: TGTGCCAGCAGCGTGGGGGCAGGGGACTATGGCTACACCTTC. V gene TRBV5-4 combines with J gene TRBJ1-2; TRBD1 is a possible D gene (6 bases). The V and J ends lost 4 bases and 3 bases respectively, with 13 bases between them. Germline values: CDR1 SGHNT, CDR2 YYREEE (reference sequence). The CDR3 has 14 residues.

The rearrangement links TRBV10-1 to TRBJ2-2; the match to TRBD1 covers 7 bases. The V and J ends lost 5 bases and 3 bases, in that order; junction bases with no gene match: 3. CDR3 length equals 14 residues. From germline, CDR1 is WNHNN and CDR2 SYGVQD (reference sequence). The CDR3 DNA reads as TGCGCCAGCAGTATAGGGGGCGACACCGGGGAGCTGTTTTTT. The encoded protein is CASSIGGDTGELFF.

A few counts support this clone. The CDR3 spells CASSLGYAGVQYF. The CDR3 nucleotides read TGTGCCAGCAGCTTAGGTTATGCCGGAGTTCAGTACTTC. The genes are TRBV7-9 and TRBJ2-4; D call uncertain. Trimming took 1 base from V and 11 from J, leaving 12 bases between them. The CDR3 runs 13 residues. CDR1 is SEHNR, CDR2 FQNEAQ, per germline (reference sequence). Full variable domain (remainder filled in from reference TRBV7-9 and TRBJ2-4): DTGVSQNPRHKITKRGQNVTFRCDPISEHNRLYWYRQTLGQGPEFLTYFQNEAQLEKSRLLSDRFSAERPKGSFSTLEIQRTEQGDSAMYLCASSLGYAGVQYFGAGTRLSVL.

This clone was seen just once. The CDR3 nucleotides are TGTGCCAGCAGCCTCGTAGGGGAACAGGGTGGAGGCTACACCTTC. Its translation: CASSLVGEQGGGYTF. V usage is TRBV3-1 (or the pseudogene TRBV3-2) and J usage is TRBJ1-2; tentative D call: TRBD1 (6 bases). The V end lost 4 bases, the J end lost 8 bases, and 20 bases lay between the germline ends. CDR1 is LGHDT, CDR2 YNNKEL, per germline (reference sequence). The length of the CDR3 is 15 residues.